The 10 T cell receptor beta chains listed next were all sequenced from one sample in a study of molecular identifiers for immune sequencing clone quantification. TCRdb independently ran MiXCR on the PCR reads; one entry per CDR3 protein. The sample holds approximately 320,000 distinct CDR3 sequences; about 22% are singletons and the top ten take roughly 0.7%. Sequencing was performed on naive CD8+ T cells from blood, with Jurkat cell RNA spiked in. The subset was: FACS-sorted CD8+CD4-CCR7+CD45RA+ naive T cells. These receptors all stem from a human donor in good health. Some libraries in this study had Jurkat cell RNA spiked in.

This clonotype was recorded many times. This chain uses TRBV28 with TRBJ1-4; D possibly corresponds to TRBD1 (6 bases). The germline V and J ends were trimmed by 9 bases and 4 bases, with 15 bases remaining between them. CDR1 and CDR2 from the germline V gene are MDHEN and SYDVKM. The CDR3 extends over 14 amino acids. The CDR3 is CASSVGQFNEKLFF. The CDR3 region has the DNA TGTGCCAGTTCTGTAGGACAGTTTAATGAAAAACTGTTTTTT.

This clonotype was observed a handful of times. V gene TRBV7-2 combines with J gene TRBJ2-7; D uncertain. CDR3 length: 14 amino acids. The V end lost 1 base, the J end lost 5 bases, and 12 bases lay between the germline ends. Germline CDR1 reads SGHTA; CDR2 reads FQGNSA. CDR3 DNA: TGTGCCAGCAGCTTAGGTGGAAGTCCCCACGAGCAGTACTTC. Encoded protein: CASSLGGSPHEQYF.

This clonotype was observed many times. This sequence joins TRBV2 and TRBJ2-1; D call uncertain. The CDR3 consists of 14 residues. The germline V gene has CDR1 SNHLY and CDR2 FYNNEI. With 3 bases removed from V and 0 bases from J, the gap between germline ends came to 6 bases. CDR3 residues: CASSEDSSYNEQFF. In nucleotides, the CDR3 is TGTGCCAGCAGTGAGGATAGCTCCTACAATGAGCAGTTCTTC.

Regarding this clonotype: Here the CDR3 omits its conserved ending phenylalanine or tryptophan, so a read error is the likely source. V and J are TRBV20-1 and TRBJ2-1, with TRBD2 matching over 11 bases. There are 13 residues in the CDR3. In germline, CDR1 is DFQATT, CDR2 SNEGSKA (reference sequence). Written as DNA, the CDR3 is TGCAGCCCTACTAGCGGGAGCTGGGTTGAGCAGTTCCTC. This sequence encodes CSPTSGSWVEQFL.

A remark on this clonotype: A much larger clonotype is one base distant, so this may be a read error. The conserved phenylalanine or tryptophan normally closing the CDR3 is absent here, so this likely arose from a read error. This chain connects TRBV12-3 or TRBV12-4 to TRBJ1-2, with D hard to call. The V end was cut by 4 bases, the J end by 2 bases, with 8 bases between. The CDR3 sequence is 13 residues long. This CDR3 reads CASSSGRNYGYTL. The CDR3 DNA reads as TGTGCCAGCAGTTCCGGACGGAACTATGGCTACACCTTG.

Many counts were recorded for this clonotype. The chain joins TRBV7-6 to TRBJ2-5; D call uncertain. With 5 bases removed from V and 8 bases from J, the gap between germline ends came to 21 bases. CDR1 and CDR2 (germline): SGHVS, FNYEAQ. This CDR3 region has 15 residues. DNA of the CDR3: TGTGCCAGCAGCCCGAGTAGGGCGTCCTCAACCACCCAGTACTTC. Protein sequence: CASSPSRASSTTQYF.

This clonotype was counted many times. The V and J genes are TRBV30 and TRBJ2-7; D uncertain. Germline V gives CDR1 GTSNPN, CDR2 SVGIG (reference sequence). V dropped 3 bases and J dropped 7 bases, with 10 bases sitting between them. The CDR3 loop spans 11 amino acids. CDR3 protein: CAWSHGPEQYF. The CDR3 DNA sequence: TGTGCCTGGAGCCATGGACCAGAGCAGTACTTC.

Comment on this clonotype: With a much larger clone just one base away, this may be a read error. This chain connects TRBV30 to TRBJ2-7; 12 bases are a match to TRBD1. Germline CDR1 is GTSNPN and CDR2 is SVGIG (reference sequence). The CDR3 runs to 12 residues. The ends lost 8 bases at V and 4 bases at J; junction bases unmatched: 3. The CDR3 protein is CARGQGAYEQYF. CDR3 sequence (DNA): TGTGCCCGGGGACAGGGGGCGTACGAGCAGTACTTC.

J is TRBJ2-5 and V is TRBV5-3; D uncertain. TRBV5-3 is classed as an ORF, of uncertain function. Trimming pared 8 bases from V and 9 bases from J, leaving 23 bases between. The CDR3 is 14 residues long. The CDR3 reads CASSEELGQAPQYF. In nucleotides, the CDR3 is TGTGCCAGCAGCGAGGAGTTAGGCCAAGCGCCCCAGTACTTC.

This clonotype was observed many times. This sequence joins TRBV6-2 or TRBV6-3 and TRBJ2-2, with 8 bases that match TRBD1. CDR3 length equals 14 residues. The germline CDR1 and CDR2 sequences are MNHEY and SVGEGT. V trimming: 10 bases; J trimming: 5 bases; junction bases outside the gene matches: 9. CDR3 sequence: CATDRGTQTGELFF. The CDR3 bases are TGTGCCACCGACAGGGGAACCCAAACCGGGGAGCTGTTTTTT.